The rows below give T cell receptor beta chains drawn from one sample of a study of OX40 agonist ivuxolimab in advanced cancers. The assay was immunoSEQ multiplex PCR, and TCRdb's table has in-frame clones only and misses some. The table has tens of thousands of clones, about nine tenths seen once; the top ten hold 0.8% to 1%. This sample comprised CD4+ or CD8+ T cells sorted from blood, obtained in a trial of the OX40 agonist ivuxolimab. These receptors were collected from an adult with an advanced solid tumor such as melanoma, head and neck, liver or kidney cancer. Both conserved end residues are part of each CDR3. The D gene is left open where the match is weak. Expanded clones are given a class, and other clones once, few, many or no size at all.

CAYAEGAIGNTIYF	TGTGCCTACGCCGAAGGTGCCATCGGAAACACCATATATTTT	TRBJ1-3	.	TRBV30	.
CASSPSRNSPLHF	TGTGCCAGCAGTCCTAGCCGGAATTCACCCCTCCACTTT	TRBJ1-6	.	TRBV2	.
CASSPGTARGEQYF	TGTGCCAGCAGCCCCGGGACCGCCAGAGGCGAGCAGTACTTC	TRBJ2-7	once	TRBV7-7	.
CASSTADTQYF	TGTGCCAGCAGCACGGCCGATACGCAGTATTTT	TRBJ2-3	once	TRBV9	.
CASSQRQGKGETQYF	TGCGCCAGCAGCCAAAGACAGGGGAAAGGAGAGACCCAGTACTTC	TRBJ2-5	once	TRBV5-1	TRBD1
CASRPDRVVSEQYF	TGTGCCAGCAGACCTGACAGGGTAGTTTCCGAGCAGTACTTC	TRBJ2-7	.	TRBV6-5	TRBD1
CASSAPPSGSFNEQFF	TGTGCCAGCAGTGCCCCCCCTAGCGGGAGTTTCAATGAGCAGTTCTTC	TRBJ2-1	.	TRBV6-1	TRBD2
CASSLRGLNEKLFF	TGCGCCAGCAGCTTGCGGGGCTTAAACGAAAAACTGTTTTTT	TRBJ1-4	once	TRBV5-1	.
CASSPTGGETQYF	TGCGCCAGCAGTCCCACAGGGGGGGAGACCCAGTACTTC	TRBJ2-5	.	TRBV10-2	TRBD1
CASSLSTPDRGNTGELFF	TGTGCCAGCAGCCTTAGCACCCCGGACAGGGGGAACACCGGGGAGCTGTTTTTT	TRBJ2-2	.	TRBV7-9	TRBD1
CASSRGGREETQYF	TGTGCCAGCAGCCGGGGGGGTCGGGAGGAGACCCAGTACTTC	TRBJ2-5	.	TRBV7-7	TRBD2
CASSETGYGYTF	TGCGCCAGCAGCGAGACCGGCTATGGCTACACCTTC	TRBJ1-2	.	TRBV4-3	.
CAWSVPGRGGSADTQYF	TGTGCCTGGAGTGTACCGGGGCGGGGTGGTAGCGCAGATACGCAGTATTTT	TRBJ2-3	few	TRBV30	.
CASSFTGNEQYF	TGTGCCAGCAGTTTCACGGGCAACGAGCAGTACTTC	TRBJ2-7	.	TRBV27	.
CAWSALWQSPSGYTF	TGTGCCTGGAGTGCCCTTTGGCAGTCCCCCTCTGGCTACACCTTC	TRBJ1-2	.	TRBV30	.
CASSPGTITDTQYF	TGTGCCAGCAGCCCCGGGACTATCACAGATACGCAGTATTTT	TRBJ2-3	.	TRBV9	TRBD2
CASSSEETQYF	TGTGCCAGCAGCTCGGAGGAGACCCAGTACTTC	TRBJ2-5	.	TRBV7-2	.
CASSPTDSMNTEAFF	TGTGCCAGCAGTCCCACGGACAGCATGAACACTGAAGCTTTCTTT	TRBJ1-1	.	TRBV28	.